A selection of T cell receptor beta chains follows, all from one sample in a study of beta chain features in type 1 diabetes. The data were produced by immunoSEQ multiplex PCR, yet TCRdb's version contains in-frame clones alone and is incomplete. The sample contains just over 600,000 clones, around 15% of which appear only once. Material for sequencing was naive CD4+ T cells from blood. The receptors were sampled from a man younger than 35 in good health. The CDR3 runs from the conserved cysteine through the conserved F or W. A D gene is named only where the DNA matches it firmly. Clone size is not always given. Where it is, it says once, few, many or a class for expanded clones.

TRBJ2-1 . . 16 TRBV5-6 TGTGCCAGCAGGGACCAGGGGTCTGGAATCTACAATGAGCAGTTCTTC CASRDQGSGIYNEQFF
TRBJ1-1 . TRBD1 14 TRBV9 TGTGCCAGCAGCGGACACAGGGGCCCGGCGGGGGCTTTCTTT CASSGHRGPAGAFF
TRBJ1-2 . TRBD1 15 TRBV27 TGTGCCAGCAGTTTAGTAGGGACAGTAAACTATGGCTACACCTTC CASSLVGTVNYGYTF
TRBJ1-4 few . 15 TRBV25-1 TGTGCCAGCAGTTCCCAGGGAACAACTAATGAAAAACTGTTTTTT CASSSQGTTNEKLFF
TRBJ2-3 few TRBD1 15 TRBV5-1 TGCGCCAGCAGCTTACCGGGACAGAGCACAGATACGCAGTATTTT CASSLPGQSTDTQYF
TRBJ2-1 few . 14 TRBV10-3 TGTGCCACCCGCGGGGAGGGGGCAAACAATGAGCAGTTCTTC CATRGEGANNEQFF
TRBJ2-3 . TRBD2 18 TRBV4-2 TGTGCCAGCAGCCAAGAGCTAGCGGGGCCAACTTCGGGCCATACGCAGTATTTT CASSQELAGPTSGHTQYF
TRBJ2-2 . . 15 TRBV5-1 TGCGCCAGCAGCTTGGGACAGGCGGACGCCGGGGAGCTGTTTTTT CASSLGQADAGELFF
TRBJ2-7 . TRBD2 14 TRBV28 TGTGCCAGCAGTACCGGGACTAGCGGGCCTTATCCGTACTTC CASSTGTSGPYPYF
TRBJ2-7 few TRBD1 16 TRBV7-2 TGTGCCAGCAGCCATCCCCCACAGGGGAGCTCCTACGAGCAGTACTTC CASSHPPQGSSYEQYF
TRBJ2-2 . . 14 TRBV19 TGTGCCAGTCGACTGGGGGGAAACACCGGGGAGCTGTTTTTT CASRLGGNTGELFF
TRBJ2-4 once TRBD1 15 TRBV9 TGTGCCAGCAGCCCGGGGGGACAGGGGAGAAACATTCAGTACTTC CASSPGGQGRNIQYF
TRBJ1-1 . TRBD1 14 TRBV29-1 TGCAGCGTTGCAGAAGGGGGCTTGGGCACTGAAGCTTTCTTT CSVAEGGLGTEAFF
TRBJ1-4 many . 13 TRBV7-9 TGTGCCAGCAGCTTAGCAGGGAACGAAAAACTGTTTTTT CASSLAGNEKLFF
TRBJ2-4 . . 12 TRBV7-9 TGTGCCAGCAGTCCCGAGGTGAACATTCAGTACTTC CASSPEVNIQYF
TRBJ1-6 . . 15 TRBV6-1 TGTGCCAGCAGTGAAGGTACAGGGAGTTACTCACCCCTCCACTTT CASSEGTGSYSPLHF
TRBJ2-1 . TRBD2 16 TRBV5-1 TGCGCCAGCAGCTTGGTTCCGACTAGCGGGAGAACTGAGCAGTTCTTC CASSLVPTSGRTEQFF
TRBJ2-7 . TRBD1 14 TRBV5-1 TGCGCCAGCAGCAAAACAGGGGGCGCTTACGAGCAGTACTTC CASSKTGGAYEQYF
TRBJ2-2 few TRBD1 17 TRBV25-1 TGTGCCAGCAGTGATAGGGCAATGGGACAGACGACGGGGGAGCTGTTTTTT CASSDRAMGQTTGELFF
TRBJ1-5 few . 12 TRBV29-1 TGCAGCGTTTGGGTTCGCAATCAGCCCCAGCATTTT CSVWVRNQPQHF
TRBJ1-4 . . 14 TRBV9 TGTGCCAGCAACAAGCGGGGGCGGGATGAAAAACTGTTTTTT CASNKRGRDEKLFF
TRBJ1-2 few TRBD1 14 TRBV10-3 TGTGCCATCAGGGGGACAGGGGGTTATGATGGCTACACCTTC CAIRGTGGYDGYTF
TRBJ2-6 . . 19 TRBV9 TGTGCCAGCAGCCCCCGGACCGGTGGGATGAATTCTGGGGCCAACGTCCTGACTTTC CASSPRTGGMNSGANVLTF
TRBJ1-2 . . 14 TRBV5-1 TGCGCCAGCAGCTTGACAGGGCAAGAATATGGCTACACCTTC CASSLTGQEYGYTF
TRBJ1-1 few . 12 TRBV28 TGTGCCAGCAGTCTCAGGGACACTGAAGCTTTCTTT CASSLRDTEAFF
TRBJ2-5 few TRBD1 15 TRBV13 TGTGCCAGCAGCTCCCGGGACAGGGGAAGTGAGACCCAGTACTTC CASSSRDRGSETQYF
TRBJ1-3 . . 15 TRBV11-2 TGTGCCAGCAGATCTCAGAAGACCTCTGGAAACACCATATATTTT CASRSQKTSGNTIYF
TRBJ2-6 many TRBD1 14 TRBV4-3 TGCGCCAGCAGCCATGCCGGGACAGGACACGTCCTGACTTTC CASSHAGTGHVLTF
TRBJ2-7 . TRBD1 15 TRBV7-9 TGTGCCAGCAGCCGGGACGGGACAGGGTCCTACGAGCAGTACTTC CASSRDGTGSYEQYF
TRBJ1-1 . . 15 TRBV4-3 TGCGCCAGCAGCCAAGATGAGGATCCGAACACTGAAGCTTTCTTT CASSQDEDPNTEAFF
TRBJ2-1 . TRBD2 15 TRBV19 TGTGCCAGTAGTATAGGATCGACTAGCGGGCGAAATCAGTTCTTC CASSIGSTSGRNQFF